Below are 30 T cell receptor beta chains sequenced from a single sample in a study of T cell responses to AZD1222 COVID-19 vaccine. TCRdb keeps only in-frame clones here, not all; method: immunoSEQ multiplex PCR. The sample has roughly 120,000 clones, roughly 88% seen once. The specimen was peripheral blood, collected on day 0 of AZD1222 vaccination. The receptor source for this set is an adult in good health.

J is TRBJ2-1 and V is TRBV5-1, with 7 bases matching TRBD2. The CDR3 runs 14 residues. CDR1 is SGHRS and CDR2 is YFSETQ in the germline V gene. With V trimmed by 0 bases and J by 8 bases, 5 bases remained unmatched. The CDR3 loop is CASSLATSPHEQFF. The DNA of the CDR3 is TGCGCCAGCAGCTTGGCGACTAGCCCCCATGAGCAGTTCTTC.

The rearrangement uses TRBV3-1 (or the pseudogene TRBV3-2) and TRBJ1-6; D ambiguous. V lost 0 bases and J 0 bases, leaving 6 bases between the germline ends. CDR3 length: 16 amino acids. The germline V gene encodes CDR1 LGHDT and CDR2 YNNKEL (reference sequence). CDR3 nucleotides: TGTGCCAGCAGCCAAGATCTGATCTCCTATAATTCACCCCTCCACTTT. It specifies CASSQDLISYNSPLHF.

V gene TRBV3-1 (or the pseudogene TRBV3-2) combines with J gene TRBJ2-2; D gene unclear. The germline V gene has CDR1 LGHDT and CDR2 YNNKEL (reference sequence). Deletions cut 0 bases from V and 6 bases from J, with 8 bases between. The CDR3 runs to 14 residues. The CDR3 here is CASSQDLGPGELFF. In DNA, the CDR3 is TGTGCCAGCAGCCAAGATCTAGGACCCGGGGAGCTGTTTTTT.

The chain uses TRBV7-8 and TRBJ2-1, with D tentatively TRBD2 (5 bases). V lost 5 bases to trimming and J lost 0 bases, with 17 bases between them. Per germline, CDR1 SGHVS and CDR2 FQNEAQ. The CDR3 extends over 17 amino acids. For the CDR3, the DNA is TGTGCCAGCAGCCCCCGTTGGGTCCGGGGCTCCTACAATGAGCAGTTCTTC. This codes for CASSPRWVRGSYNEQFF. The full variable domain, its missing parts supplied by reference TRBV7-8 and TRBJ2-1, is GAGVSQSPRYKVAKRGQDVALRCDPISGHVSLFWYQQALGQGPEFLTYFQNEAQLDKSGLPSDRFFAERPEGSVSTLKIQRTQQEDSAVYLCASSPRWVRGSYNEQFFGPGTRLTVL.

The chain carries TRBV7-9 and TRBJ1-6; TRBD1 might be the D (6 bases). Germline V gives CDR1 SEHNR, CDR2 FQNEAQ (reference sequence). The CDR3 is 13 amino acids. V was trimmed by 6 bases and J by 10 bases, leaving 13 bases between them. As DNA, the CDR3 is TGTGCCAGCAGTTTCGCACAGGGATCACCCCTCCACTTT. Translation: CASSFAQGSPLHF.

V is TRBV10-3 and J is TRBJ2-7; D unresolved. Trimming left V 3 bases short and J 9 bases short, with 15 bases between. This CDR3 is built from 13 residues. Germline V CDR1 and CDR2: ENHRY, SYGVKD. CDR3 coding DNA: TGTGCCATCAGTGAAAGGACCCCCGATCGGCAGTACTTC. It is translated as CAISERTPDRQYF.

The rearrangement links TRBV29-1 to TRBJ1-1, with a possible D match to TRBD1 (5 bases). The CDR3 is 12 amino acids. The germline V gene has CDR1 SQVTM and CDR2 ANQGSEA. Here the CDR3 reads CSVWGLNTEAFF. CDR3 coding DNA: TGCAGTGTCTGGGGCCTGAACACTGAAGCTTTCTTT.

The rearrangement uses TRBV5-1 and TRBJ2-6, with no clear D. V was clipped by 4 bases and J by 1 base, with 6 bases between them. Per the germline V gene, CDR1 is SGHRS and CDR2 is YFSETQ. The CDR3 is made up of 14 amino acids. In DNA, the CDR3 is TGCGCCAGCAGCCTCGATTCTGGGGCCAACGTCCTGACTTTC. This translates into CASSLDSGANVLTF.

The V and J genes are TRBV6-5 and TRBJ1-6; the D is unclear. With 6 bases removed from V and 6 bases from J, the gap between germline ends came to 9 bases. The CDR3 has 13 residues. Looked up from germline, CDR1 is MNHEY and CDR2 is SVGAGI. The CDR3 sequence is CASRLLSNSPLHF. In nucleotides, the CDR3 is TGTGCCAGCAGACTCCTAAGTAATTCACCCCTCCACTTT.

V gene TRBV28 combines with J gene TRBJ1-6; weak D call: TRBD1 (6 bases). CDR1 and CDR2 (germline): MDHEN, SYDVKM. The CDR3 length is 13 residues. V was clipped by 10 bases and J by 10 bases, with 17 bases between them. In DNA, the CDR3 is TGTGCCATCGGGCCCCAGGGGTTGTCACCCCTCCACTTT. Residues: CAIGPQGLSPLHF.

Details on this clone: An end of the junction differs from the germline gene, which may be a read error. CDR3 region: CASSVDTGGYEQYF. The CDR3 DNA reads TGTGCCAGCAGCGTAGACACAGGGGGCTACGAGCAGTACTTC. The genes are TRBV11-2 and TRBJ2-7; 8 positions agree with TRBD1. This CDR3 is 14 amino acids long. Per the germline V gene, CDR1 is SGHAT and CDR2 is FQNNGV.

This clone was found many times. The chain employs TRBV7-9 and TRBJ1-6; D unresolved. Per the germline V gene, CDR1 is SEHNR and CDR2 is FQNEAQ (reference sequence). CDR3 length equals 14 residues. Trimming stripped 7 bases from V and 6 bases from J, with 13 bases between. This CDR3 is CASKPAWRNSPLHF. The CDR3 DNA is TGTGCCAGCAAACCGGCGTGGCGTAATTCACCCCTCCACTTT.

The chain is built from TRBV3-1 (or the pseudogene TRBV3-2) and TRBJ2-3; D is possibly TRBD2 (6 bases). This CDR3 spans 17 amino acids. The germline V gene has CDR1 LGHDT and CDR2 YNNKEL (reference sequence). Trimming shortened V by 4 bases and J by 5 bases, and 22 bases separated the two germline ends. The CDR3 sequence: CASSLLGGIEGVDTQYF. Here the CDR3 DNA reads TGTGCCAGCAGCCTCCTTGGGGGGATAGAGGGAGTAGATACGCAGTATTTT.

The J gene is TRBJ2-7, the V gene TRBV28; 10 positions match TRBD1. Germline assignment: CDR1 MDHEN and CDR2 SYDVKM. The CDR3 totals 16 residues. After removal of 4 bases from V and 1 base from J, the junction contained 7 bases not matched to a gene. CDR3 protein: CASSSDRGVLSYEQYF. CDR3 DNA: TGTGCCAGCAGTTCGGACAGGGGGGTACTTTCCTACGAGCAGTACTTC. Combining the CDR3 with reference TRBV28 and TRBJ2-7 gives the whole variable domain DVKVTQSSRYLVKRTGEKVFLECVQDMDHENMFWYRQDPGLGLRLIYFSYDVKMKEKGDIPEGYSVSREKKERFSLILESASTNQTSMYLCASSSDRGVLSYEQYFGPGTRLTVT.

As for this clone: This CDR3 is also generated by other DNA sequences in the sample. V usage is TRBV5-1 and J usage is TRBJ1-5; D is perhaps TRBD1 (5 bases). The germline gives CDR1 SGHRS, CDR2 YFSETQ. Trimming stripped 0 bases from V and 1 base from J, with 5 bases between. This CDR3 is 14 amino acids long. Here the CDR3 DNA reads TGCGCCAGCAGCTTGGGGGGGAGCAATCAGCCCCAGCATTTT. The encoded protein is CASSLGGSNQPQHF.

This chain uses TRBV4-1 with TRBJ2-1, with 11 bases aligning to TRBD2. The V gene's germline CDR1 is MGHRA and CDR2 YSYEKL. With 2 bases clipped from V and 14 bases from J, the junction kept 14 bases outside the gene matches. The CDR3 spans 16 residues. The chain's CDR3 is CASSQLAGGYNLGEFF. The DNA for the CDR3 is TGCGCCAGCAGCCAACTAGCGGGGGGCTATAATCTTGGGGAGTTCTTC.

The CDR3 DNA sequence: TGTGCCAGTAGTTACGGGGTAAATCAGCCCCAGCATTTT. Its protein is CASSYGVNQPQHF. The chain employs TRBV19 and TRBJ1-5; D is unclear. CDR1 and CDR2 (germline): LNHDA, SQIVND (reference sequence). The ends were cut back, 5 bases at V and 4 bases at J, with 9 bases in the middle. The CDR3 is made up of 13 amino acids.

The chain combines TRBV11-3 with TRBJ2-7, with D unresolved. This CDR3 is built from 13 residues. V was trimmed by 5 bases and J by 4 bases, leaving 12 bases between them. CDR1 SGHNT and CDR2 YENEEA come from the germline V gene. CDR3 region: CASSTTQGYEQYF. The CDR3 bases are TGTGCCAGCAGCACAACACAAGGGTACGAGCAGTACTTC.

The rearrangement uses TRBV7-9 and TRBJ2-1; D is possibly TRBD2 (5 bases). The germline gives CDR1 SEHNR, CDR2 FQNEAQ (reference sequence). This CDR3 region has 13 residues. With 5 bases removed from V and 9 bases from J, the gap between germline ends came to 14 bases. CDR3 loop: CASSRRETGEQFF. For the CDR3, the DNA is TGTGCCAGCAGCCGTCGGGAAACCGGTGAGCAGTTCTTC.

This clone was detected once. The chain joins TRBV5-8 to TRBJ1-1; D unresolved. This CDR3 spans 14 amino acids. The germline V gene encodes CDR1 SGHTS and CDR2 YDEGEE. V lost 0 bases and J lost 5, with 11 bases in between. This CDR3 reads CASSLDLRTTEAFF. The CDR3 DNA sequence: TGTGCCAGCAGCTTGGATTTAAGAACTACTGAAGCTTTCTTT.

This rearrangement joins TRBV3-1 (or the pseudogene TRBV3-2) to TRBJ1-1, with a weak D call TRBD1 (5 bases). V shed 1 base and J shed 11 bases, with 14 bases lying between them. This CDR3 region has 13 residues. Per the germline V gene, CDR1 is LGHDT and CDR2 is YNNKEL (reference sequence). The CDR3 protein is CASSQGWGSVAFF. The CDR3, as DNA: TGTGCCAGCAGCCAAGGGTGGGGGTCGGTTGCTTTCTTT.

This chain uses TRBV28 with TRBJ1-2, with D possibly matching TRBD1 (5 bases). Trimming left V 5 bases short and J 4 bases short, with 14 bases between. The CDR3 consists of 14 residues. In germline, CDR1 is MDHEN, CDR2 SYDVKM. The CDR3 loop is CASSIPGMTYGYTF. The CDR3 nucleotides read TGTGCCAGCAGTATCCCAGGGATGACCTATGGCTACACCTTC.

V gene TRBV7-8 combines with J gene TRBJ1-1; weak D call: TRBD1 (5 bases). The germline V gene encodes CDR1 SGHVS and CDR2 FQNEAQ. Trimming cost V 5 bases and J 1 base, with 20 bases left between them. This CDR3 region has 17 residues. The CDR3 loop is CASSPRRDPSRNTEAFF. In nucleotides, the CDR3 is TGTGCCAGCAGCCCCCGGAGGGACCCGAGCAGGAACACTGAAGCTTTCTTT.

This clone is a singleton in its sample. J is TRBJ2-5 and V is TRBV9; 7 bases agree with TRBD1. The CDR3 loop spans 14 amino acids. Germline trimming cut 3 bases from V and 4 bases from J; bases unmatched to any gene: 6. Germline V gives CDR1 SGDLS, CDR2 YYNGEE. CDR3 DNA sequence: TGTGCCAGCAGCGCGACAGGGCTTGCAGAGACCCAGTACTTC. This codes for CASSATGLAETQYF.

The chain recombines TRBV10-3 with TRBJ2-3; 9 bases agree with TRBD2. In germline, CDR1 is ENHRY, CDR2 SYGVKD. The CDR3 covers 17 residues. Germline trimming cut 7 bases from V and 4 bases from J; bases unmatched to any gene: 15. As DNA, the CDR3 is TGTGCCATCACCGCATCTCCCGGGACTAGCCCCTCAGATACGCAGTATTTT. Translated: CAITASPGTSPSDTQYF.

The chain employs TRBV27 and TRBJ1-2, with D possibly matching TRBD1 (5 bases). The germline V gene encodes CDR1 MNHEY and CDR2 SMNVEV (reference sequence). V was shortened by 6 bases and J by 8 bases, with 19 bases between the two germline ends. The CDR3 is 14 amino acids. The CDR3 region has the DNA TGTGCCAGCAGGACCGGCGGGGGGTTCGGCGGCTACACCTTC. Its translation: CASRTGGGFGGYTF.

The J gene is TRBJ1-3, the V gene TRBV4-1; D is perhaps TRBD1 (5 bases). V lost 4 bases to trimming and J lost 2 bases, with 15 bases between them. This CDR3 has 16 amino acids. Germline CDR1 and CDR2: MGHRA and YSYEKL. The CDR3 is CASSPGTSQTGNTIYF. As DNA, the CDR3 is TGCGCCAGCAGCCCCGGGACGTCACAGACTGGAAACACCATATATTTT.

The V call is TRBV5-4, the J call TRBJ2-2; D is possibly TRBD1 (6 bases). Trimming shortened V by 2 bases and J by 6 bases, and 23 bases separated the two germline ends. This CDR3 has 18 residues. Germline CDR1 is SGHNT and CDR2 is YYREEE (reference sequence). The CDR3 DNA reads TGTGCCAGCAGCTTTATGTGGTCGGGACAATTCGCATCCGGGGAGCTGTTTTTT. Encoded protein: CASSFMWSGQFASGELFF.

This clone was seen only a few times. The J gene is TRBJ1-1, the V gene TRBV10-3, with 12 bases fitting TRBD1. Looked up from germline, CDR1 is ENHRY and CDR2 is SYGVKD. The CDR3 contains 17 residues. Trimming cost V 4 bases and J 4 bases; bases outside gene matches: 10. The CDR3 here is CAISGRDRGRKGTEAFF. For the CDR3, the DNA is TGTGCCATCAGTGGTCGGGACAGGGGGCGCAAGGGCACTGAAGCTTTCTTT.

This clone was counted a few times. The J gene is TRBJ2-7, the V gene TRBV15, with TRBD1 identical over 7 bases. The CDR3 sequence is 16 residues long. The germline V gene encodes CDR1 LNHNV and CDR2 YYDKDF (reference sequence). The V gene end was trimmed by 3 bases and the J gene end by 0 bases; junction bases not matched to a gene: 8. In DNA form, the CDR3 reads TGTGCCACCAGCAGGTGGACAGGCGTATCCTCCTACGAGCAGTACTTC. This translates into CATSRWTGVSSYEQYF.